This T cell receptor beta chain was identified during a study of spatial heterogeneity in lung cancer. This CDR3 has 16 amino acids. Deletions cut 2 bases from V and 6 bases from J, with 20 bases between. CDR1 and CDR2 from the germline V gene are MNHNY and SVGAGI (reference sequence). The time point is: sample taken at primary tumor resection. Unsorted whole RNA of tumor, nontumor lung or frozen PBMC was sequenced. This clonotype was observed a few times. TCRdb independently ran MiXCR on the 5' RACE reads; one entry per CDR3 protein. The top ten clones hold roughly 7% of a sample with tens of thousands of distinct CDR3 sequences, more than 10% of them seen once.

V is TRBV6-6 and J is TRBJ2-7, with a tentative D call TRBD2 (6 bases). The TCR originated in a male donor with early-stage non-small cell lung cancer. The specimen comprised PBMCs, sampled at surgery. In nucleotides, the CDR3 is TGTGCCAGCAGTTACCCCCGCGGGACCCCCCCTTCCGAGCAGTACTTC. Translating gives CASSYPRGTPPSEQYF.